Below, one T cell receptor (beta chain) is given with its context. The antigen is unknown. CDR1 and CDR2 from the germline V gene are MDHEN and SYDVKM. Trimming cost V 4 bases and J 7 bases; bases outside gene matches: 12. The CDR3 runs to 16 residues. These data are taken from a study of PD-1 blockade in mismatch repair-deficient tumors. Turning to the study itself: Patients had over ten mismatch repair-deficient cancer types and were previously treated and progressing.

Every patient had mismatch repair deficiency by PCR or immunohistochemistry. The TCR-sequenced patients were three responders to pembrolizumab. Produced via immunoSEQ multiplex PCR; TCRdb's table is partial and in-frame only. This table has about 63,000 clones, more than 70% appearing once. Whole-study findings and limits: After pembrolizumab, tumor-resident clones rose rapidly, then generally contracted before radiologic responses.

The specimen comprised peripheral blood, sampled 52 weeks after starting pembrolizumab. This rearrangement joins TRBV28 to TRBJ2-1; 8 bases align to TRBD2. This TCR derives from an adult with mismatch repair-deficient cancer. CDR3 protein: CASSSQLAVGRNEQFF. Written as DNA, the CDR3 is TGTGCCAGCAGTTCTCAACTAGCGGTTGGGAGGAATGAGCAGTTCTTC.